Listed here is a single T cell receptor beta chain. The data originate from a study of blood T cell repertoires in COVID-19. Whole-study context: From T cells, B-cell-depleted T cells, or PBMCs came the material, which was cDNA or gDNA.

The repertoire was sequenced with immunoSEQ multiplex PCR; TCRdb's copy has only in-frame clones and lacks some. The sample has around 250,000 clones, approximately 85% seen once. The CDR3 is 17 residues long. CDR1 and CDR2 from the germline V gene are SGDLS and YYNGEE. Losses at the gene ends were 0 bases for V and 3 bases for J; bases not matched to a gene: 9. The chain is built from TRBV9 and TRBJ1-3, with TRBD1 matching 7 bases. The specimen was PBMCs or T cells enriched from blood (not recorded which). This clonotype was sampled from a woman aged 50 to 60 who had recovered from COVID-19. The CDR3 DNA is TGTGCCAGCAGCGTAGTAGTCGAGGGGGCGAGTGGAAACACCATATATTTT. This codes for CASSVVVEGASGNTIYF.